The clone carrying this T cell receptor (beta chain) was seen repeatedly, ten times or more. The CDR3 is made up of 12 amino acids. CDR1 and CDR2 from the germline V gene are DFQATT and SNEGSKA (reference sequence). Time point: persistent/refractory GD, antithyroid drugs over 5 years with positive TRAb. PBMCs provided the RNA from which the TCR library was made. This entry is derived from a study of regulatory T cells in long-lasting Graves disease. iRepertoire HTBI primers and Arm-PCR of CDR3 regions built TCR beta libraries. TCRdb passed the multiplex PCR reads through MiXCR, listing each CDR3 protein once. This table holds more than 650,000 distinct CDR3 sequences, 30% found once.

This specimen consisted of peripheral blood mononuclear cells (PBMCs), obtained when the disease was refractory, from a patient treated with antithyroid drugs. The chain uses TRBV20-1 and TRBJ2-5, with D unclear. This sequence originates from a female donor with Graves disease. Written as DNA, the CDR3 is TGCAGCGGAGCTCGATTAGGGGAGACCCAGTACTTC. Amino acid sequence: CSGARLGETQYF.